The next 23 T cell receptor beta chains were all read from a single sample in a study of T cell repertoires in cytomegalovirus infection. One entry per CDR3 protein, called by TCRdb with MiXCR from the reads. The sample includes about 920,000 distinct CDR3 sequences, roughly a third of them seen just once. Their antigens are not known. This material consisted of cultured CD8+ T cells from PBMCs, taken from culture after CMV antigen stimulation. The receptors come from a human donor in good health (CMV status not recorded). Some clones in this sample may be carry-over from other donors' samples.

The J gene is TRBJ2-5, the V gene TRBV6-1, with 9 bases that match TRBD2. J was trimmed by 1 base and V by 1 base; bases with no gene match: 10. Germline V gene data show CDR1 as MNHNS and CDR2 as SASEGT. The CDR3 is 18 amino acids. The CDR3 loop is CASSEDRLAGNSQETQYF. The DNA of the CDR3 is TGTGCCAGCAGTGAAGATCGTCTAGCGGGGAACTCCCAAGAGACCCAGTACTTC.

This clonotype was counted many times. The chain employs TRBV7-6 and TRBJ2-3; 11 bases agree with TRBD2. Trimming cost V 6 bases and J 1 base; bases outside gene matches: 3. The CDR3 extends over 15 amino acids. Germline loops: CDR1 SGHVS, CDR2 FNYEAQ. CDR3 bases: TGTGCCAGCAGTGAACTAGCGGGGGGCACAGATACGCAGTATTTT. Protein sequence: CASSELAGGTDTQYF.

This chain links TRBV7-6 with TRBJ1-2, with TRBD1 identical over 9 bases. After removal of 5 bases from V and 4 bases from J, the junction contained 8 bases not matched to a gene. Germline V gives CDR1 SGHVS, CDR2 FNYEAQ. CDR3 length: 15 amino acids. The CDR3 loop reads CASSPRTGEIYGYTF. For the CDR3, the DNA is TGTGCCAGCAGCCCTCGGACAGGGGAGATCTATGGCTACACCTTC.

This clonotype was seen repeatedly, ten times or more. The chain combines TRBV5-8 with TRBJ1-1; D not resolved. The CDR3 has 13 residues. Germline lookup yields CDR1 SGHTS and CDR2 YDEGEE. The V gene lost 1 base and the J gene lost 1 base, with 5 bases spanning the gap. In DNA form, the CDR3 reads TGTGCCAGCAGCTTGAACGCGAACACTGAAGCTTTCTTT. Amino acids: CASSLNANTEAFF.

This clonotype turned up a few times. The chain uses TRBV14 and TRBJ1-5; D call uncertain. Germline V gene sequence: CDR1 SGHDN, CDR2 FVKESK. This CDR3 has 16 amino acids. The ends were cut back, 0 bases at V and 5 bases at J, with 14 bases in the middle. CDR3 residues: CASSQDFIGIDQPQHF. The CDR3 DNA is TGTGCCAGCAGCCAAGATTTTATTGGGATAGATCAGCCCCAGCATTTT.

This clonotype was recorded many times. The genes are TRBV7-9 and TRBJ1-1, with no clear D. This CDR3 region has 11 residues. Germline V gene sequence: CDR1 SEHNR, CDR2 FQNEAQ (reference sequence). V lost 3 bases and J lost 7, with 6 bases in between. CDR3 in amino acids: CASSFDREAFF. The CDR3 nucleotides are TGTGCCAGCAGCTTTGACCGTGAAGCTTTCTTT.

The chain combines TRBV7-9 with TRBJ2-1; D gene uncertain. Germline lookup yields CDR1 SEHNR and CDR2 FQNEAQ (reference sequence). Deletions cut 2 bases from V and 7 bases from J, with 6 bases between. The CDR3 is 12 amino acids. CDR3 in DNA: TGTGCCAGCAGCTTAATGCTGAATGAGCAGTTCTTC. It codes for CASSLMLNEQFF.

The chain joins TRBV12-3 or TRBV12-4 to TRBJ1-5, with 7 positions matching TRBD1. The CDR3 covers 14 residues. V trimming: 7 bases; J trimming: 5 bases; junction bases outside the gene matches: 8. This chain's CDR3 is CASNFGGGHQPQHF. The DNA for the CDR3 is TGTGCCAGCAACTTCGGAGGGGGCCATCAGCCCCAGCATTTT.

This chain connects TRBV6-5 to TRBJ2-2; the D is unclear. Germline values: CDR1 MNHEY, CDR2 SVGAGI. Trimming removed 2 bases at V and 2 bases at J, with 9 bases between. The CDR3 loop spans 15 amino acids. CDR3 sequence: CASSYAAVNTGELFF. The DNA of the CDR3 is TGTGCCAGCAGTTACGCGGCAGTCAACACCGGGGAGCTGTTTTTT.

The chain's CDR3 is CASSDGGGVYGYTF. The CDR3 bases are TGTGCCAGCAGCGACGGTGGGGGGGTCTATGGCTACACCTTC. This chain joins TRBV5-5 and TRBJ1-2, with TRBD1 as a possible D gene (5 bases). The CDR3 runs 14 residues. The V end was cut by 4 bases, the J end by 4 bases, with 14 bases between. Germline V CDR1 and CDR2: SGHKS, YYEKEE (reference sequence). The full variable domain, with the rest looked up from reference TRBV5-5 and TRBJ1-2, is DAGVTQSPTHLIKTRGQQVTLRCSPISGHKSVSWYQQVLGQGPQFIFQYYEKEERGRGNFPDRFSARQFPNYSSELNVNALLLGDSALYLCASSDGGGVYGYTFGSGTRLTVV.

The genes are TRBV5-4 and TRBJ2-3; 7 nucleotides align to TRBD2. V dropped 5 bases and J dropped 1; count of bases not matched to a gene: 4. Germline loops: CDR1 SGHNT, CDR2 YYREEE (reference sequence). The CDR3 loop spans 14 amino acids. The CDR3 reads CASRPSGRTDTQYF. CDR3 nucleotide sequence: TGTGCCAGCAGGCCTAGCGGACGCACAGATACGCAGTATTTT.

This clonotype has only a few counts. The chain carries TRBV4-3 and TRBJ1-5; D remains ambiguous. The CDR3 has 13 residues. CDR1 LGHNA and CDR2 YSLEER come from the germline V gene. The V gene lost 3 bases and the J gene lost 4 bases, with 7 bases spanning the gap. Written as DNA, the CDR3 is TGCGCCAGCAGCCAGGCTGTGAATCAGCCCCAGCATTTT. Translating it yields CASSQAVNQPQHF.

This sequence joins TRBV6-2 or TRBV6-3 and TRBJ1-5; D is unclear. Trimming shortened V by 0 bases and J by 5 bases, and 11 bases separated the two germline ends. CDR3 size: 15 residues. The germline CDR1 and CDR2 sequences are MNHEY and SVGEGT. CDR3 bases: TGTGCCAGCAGTTACTCGTGGGAAATGTATCAGCCCCAGCATTTT. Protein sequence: CASSYSWEMYQPQHF.

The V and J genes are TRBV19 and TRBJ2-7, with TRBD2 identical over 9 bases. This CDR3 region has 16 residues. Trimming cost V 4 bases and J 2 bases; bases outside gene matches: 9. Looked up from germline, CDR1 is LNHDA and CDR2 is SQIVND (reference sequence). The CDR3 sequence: CASSRRYAGGPYEQYF. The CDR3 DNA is TGTGCCAGTAGTAGACGCTACGCGGGGGGGCCCTACGAGCAGTACTTC. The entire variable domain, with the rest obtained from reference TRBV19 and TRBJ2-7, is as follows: DGGITQSPKYLFRKEGQNVTLSCEQNLNHDAMYWYRQDPGQGLRLIYYSQIVNDFQKGDIAEGYSVSREKKESFPLTVTSAQKNPTAFYLCASSRRYAGGPYEQYFGPGTRLTVT.

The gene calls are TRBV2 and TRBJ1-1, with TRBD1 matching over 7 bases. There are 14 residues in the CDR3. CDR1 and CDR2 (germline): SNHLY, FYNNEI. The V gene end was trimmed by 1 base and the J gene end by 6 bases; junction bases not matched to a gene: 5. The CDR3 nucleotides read TGTGCCAGCAGTGAAGAAACAGGGGTGGCTGAAGCTTTCTTT. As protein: CASSEETGVAEAFF.

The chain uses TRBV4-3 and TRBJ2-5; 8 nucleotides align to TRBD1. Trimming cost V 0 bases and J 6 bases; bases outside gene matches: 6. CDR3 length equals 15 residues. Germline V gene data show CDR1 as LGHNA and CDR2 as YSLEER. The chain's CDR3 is CASSQDWTGLKTQYF. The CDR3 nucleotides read TGCGCCAGCAGCCAAGATTGGACAGGGCTGAAGACCCAGTACTTC.

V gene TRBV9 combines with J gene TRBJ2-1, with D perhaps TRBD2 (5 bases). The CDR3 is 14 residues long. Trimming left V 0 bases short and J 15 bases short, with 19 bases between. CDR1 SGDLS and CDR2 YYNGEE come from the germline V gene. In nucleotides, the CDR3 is TGTGCCAGCAGCGTAGAGGAGCTAGCCTTTGGTCCGTTCTTC. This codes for CASSVEELAFGPFF.

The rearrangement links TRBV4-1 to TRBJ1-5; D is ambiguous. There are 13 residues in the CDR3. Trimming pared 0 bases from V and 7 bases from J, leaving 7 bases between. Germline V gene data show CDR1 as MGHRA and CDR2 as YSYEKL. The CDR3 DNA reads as TGCGCCAGCAGCCAAGATTGGGCGCAGCCCCAGCATTTT. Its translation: CASSQDWAQPQHF.

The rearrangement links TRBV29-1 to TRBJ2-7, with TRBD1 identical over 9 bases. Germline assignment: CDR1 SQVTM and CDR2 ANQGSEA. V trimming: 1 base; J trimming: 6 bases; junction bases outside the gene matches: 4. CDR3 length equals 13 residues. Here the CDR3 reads CSVEGTGDSEQYF. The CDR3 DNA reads TGCAGCGTTGAAGGGACAGGGGATTCCGAGCAGTACTTC.

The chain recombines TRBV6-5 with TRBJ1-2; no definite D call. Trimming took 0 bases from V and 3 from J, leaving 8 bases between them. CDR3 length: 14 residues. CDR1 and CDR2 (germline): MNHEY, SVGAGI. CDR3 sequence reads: CASSYSRVDYGYTF. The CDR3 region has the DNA TGTGCCAGCAGTTACTCGAGGGTTGACTATGGCTACACCTTC.

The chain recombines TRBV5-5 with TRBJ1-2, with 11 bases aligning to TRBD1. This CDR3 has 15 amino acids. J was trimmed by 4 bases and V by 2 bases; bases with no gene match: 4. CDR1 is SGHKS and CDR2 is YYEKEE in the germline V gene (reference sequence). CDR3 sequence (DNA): TGTGCCAGCAGCTTCTGGACAGGGGGCAGCTATGGCTACACCTTC. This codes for CASSFWTGGSYGYTF.

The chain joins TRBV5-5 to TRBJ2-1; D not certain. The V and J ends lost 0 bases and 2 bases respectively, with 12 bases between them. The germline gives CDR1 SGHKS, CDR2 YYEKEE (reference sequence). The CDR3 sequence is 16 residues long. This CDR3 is CASSLGLYETYNEQFF. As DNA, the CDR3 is TGTGCCAGCAGCTTGGGATTGTACGAGACCTACAATGAGCAGTTCTTC.

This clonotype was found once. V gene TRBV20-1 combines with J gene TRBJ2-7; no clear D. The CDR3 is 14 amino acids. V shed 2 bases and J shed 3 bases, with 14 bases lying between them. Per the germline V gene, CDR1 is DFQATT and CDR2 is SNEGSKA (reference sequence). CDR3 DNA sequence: TGCAGTGCTAGATTGAGGCAGGTGGGCTACGAGCAGTACGTC. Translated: CSARLRQVGYEQYV.